This is a list of T cell receptor beta chains from one sample in a study of shared clonotypes between healthy human individuals. Using immunoSEQ multiplex PCR, the repertoire was profiled, and TCRdb retains in-frame clones only, with some absent. The table shows some 2,500,000 clones, with 93% occurring only once. Sequenced input: naive CD4+ T cells from PBMCs. All receptors derive from a man younger than 30 in good health. Some clones in this sample may be carry-over from other donors' samples. CDR3s include the opening cysteine and the closing phenylalanine or tryptophan. D genes are given only for firm matches. For some rows the clone size is stated as once, few or many, or as a class when expanded; others skip it.

size	D	V	J	length	CDR3	DNA
-	TRBD1	TRBV18	TRBJ2-7	15	CASSPSRDRPFGEYF	TGTGCCAGCTCACCAAGCCGGGACAGGCCATTTGGGGAGTACTTC
-	-	TRBV9	TRBJ1-5	16	CASSVGSGGLNQPQHF	TGTGCCAGCAGCGTAGGATCGGGGGGTCTCAATCAGCCCCAGCATTTT
once	TRBD1	TRBV10-3	TRBJ2-7	15	CAISDRTGASYEQYF	TGTGCCATCAGTGATAGGACAGGCGCTTCCTACGAGCAGTACTTC
-	TRBD1	TRBV19	TRBJ1-2	15	CASSIGGTANYGYTF	TGTGCCAGTAGTATTGGGGGGACAGCTAACTATGGCTACACCTTC
-	TRBD2	TRBV5-1	TRBJ2-5	16	CASSPNLAAIVGTQYF	TGCGCCAGCAGCCCCAATCTAGCGGCGATCGTGGGGACCCAGTACTTC
-	-	TRBV5-1	TRBJ1-5	15	CASSWGGDSNQPQHF	TGCGCCAGCAGCTGGGGCGGAGATAGCAATCAGCCCCAGCATTTT
few	-	TRBV4-1	TRBJ1-5	16	CASSQGHLGSNQPQHF	TGCGCCAGCAGCCAAGGGCACTTGGGGAGCAATCAGCCCCAGCATTTT
-	TRBD1	TRBV5-5	TRBJ1-1	15	CASSPDRSGRGEAFF	TGTGCCAGCAGCCCGGACAGGTCGGGCCGCGGGGAAGCTTTCTTT
-	-	TRBV28	TRBJ1-1	15	CASTSGQGSPAEAFF	TGTGCCAGCACCTCGGGGCAGGGTAGTCCCGCTGAAGCTTTCTTT
few	TRBD1	TRBV25-1	TRBJ1-1	13	CASSGTGATEAFF	TGTGCCAGCAGTGGGACAGGGGCCACTGAAGCTTTCTTT
once	-	TRBV13	TRBJ1-5	14	CASSFGAGNQPQHF	TGTGCCAGCAGCTTTGGAGCAGGCAATCAGCCCCAGCATTTT
-	-	TRBV6-5	TRBJ2-3	15	CASSYRGARGDTQYF	TGTGCCAGCAGTTATAGAGGGGCCCGCGGAGATACGCAGTATTTT
-	-	TRBV6-1	TRBJ1-5	15	CASSKDWTTNQLQHF	TGTGCCAGCAGCAAGGACTGGACTACCAATCAGCTCCAGCATTTT
-	TRBD1	TRBV5-1	TRBJ1-2	14	CASGTAMTTYGYTF	TGCGCCAGCGGGACAGCGATGACGACCTATGGCTACACCTTC
-	TRBD2	TRBV5-8	TRBJ2-5	18	CASSLLLAGGSRQETQYF	TGTGCCAGCAGCTTGCTGCTAGCGGGAGGTTCACGGCAAGAGACCCAGTACTTC
-	TRBD2	TRBV5-3	TRBJ2-1	15	CARTPRLAGYNEQFF	TGTGCCAGAACCCCAAGACTAGCGGGATACAATGAGCAGTTCTTC
-	-	TRBV5-1	TRBJ1-2	15	CASSLGGQDSYGYTF	TGCGCCAGCAGCTTGGGAGGGCAGGACTCCTATGGCTACACCTTC
-	-	TRBV5-1	TRBJ1-2	13	CASSAGLNYGYTF	TGCGCCAGCAGCGCCGGGCTTAACTATGGCTACACCTTC
-	-	TRBV30	TRBJ1-4	14	CAWSVGGGNEKLFF	TGTGCCTGGAGCGTAGGGGGGGGGAACGAAAAACTGTTTTTT
-	-	TRBV7-9	TRBJ2-7	14	CASSERQDHYEQYF	TGTGCCAGCAGCGAGCGACAGGACCACTACGAGCAGTACTTC
-	-	TRBV19	TRBJ2-6	16	CASSRPDLSGANVLTF	TGTGCCAGTAGTAGGCCAGATCTCTCTGGGGCCAACGTCCTGACTTTC
-	-	TRBV28	TRBJ1-5	15	CASSLSRALHQPQHF	TGTGCCAGCAGTTTGAGCAGGGCGTTACATCAGCCCCAGCATTTT
-	-	TRBV10-3	TRBJ1-4	16	CAISESMTRANEKLFF	TGTGCCATCAGTGAGTCGATGACCCGGGCTAATGAAAAACTGTTTTTT